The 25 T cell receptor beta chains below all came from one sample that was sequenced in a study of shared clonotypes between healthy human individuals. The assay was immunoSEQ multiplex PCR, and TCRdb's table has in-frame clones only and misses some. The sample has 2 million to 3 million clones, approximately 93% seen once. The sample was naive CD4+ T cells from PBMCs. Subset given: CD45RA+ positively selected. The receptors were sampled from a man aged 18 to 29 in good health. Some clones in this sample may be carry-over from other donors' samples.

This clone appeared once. As DNA, the CDR3 is TGCGCCAGCAGCTCGACGATAAATGAAAAACTGTTTTTT. Translation gives CASSSTINEKLFF. The chain has TRBV5-1 and TRBJ1-4; D unclear. Germline CDR1 is SGHRS and CDR2 is YFSETQ. The CDR3 extends over 13 amino acids. The germline V and J ends were trimmed by 3 bases and 5 bases, with 8 bases remaining between them.

The CDR3 loop reads CASSTGVLDTEAFF. CDR3 bases: TGTGCCAGCTCGACAGGGGTACTAGATACTGAAGCTTTCTTT. The chain combines TRBV19 with TRBJ1-1; 8 nucleotides match TRBD1. Trimming removed 9 bases from V and 5 bases from J; junction bases left unmatched: 11. Germline V gene sequence: CDR1 LNHDA, CDR2 SQIVND (reference sequence). CDR3 length equals 14 residues.

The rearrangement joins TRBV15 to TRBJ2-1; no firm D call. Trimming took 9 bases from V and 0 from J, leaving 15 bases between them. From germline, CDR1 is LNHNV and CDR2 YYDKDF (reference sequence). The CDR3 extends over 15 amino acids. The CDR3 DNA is TGTGCCACTGCTCGGACCAAATTCTCCTACAATGAGCAGTTCTTC. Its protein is CATARTKFSYNEQFF.

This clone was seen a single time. CDR3 sequence: CASSQDFVSVYEQYF. The CDR3 DNA follows: TGCGCCAGCAGCCAAGATTTTGTGAGCGTCTACGAGCAGTACTTC. V and J are TRBV4-1 and TRBJ2-7; no clear D. V was cut by 0 bases and J by 3 bases, with 12 bases left in between. CDR3 size: 15 residues. The germline V gene encodes CDR1 MGHRA and CDR2 YSYEKL.

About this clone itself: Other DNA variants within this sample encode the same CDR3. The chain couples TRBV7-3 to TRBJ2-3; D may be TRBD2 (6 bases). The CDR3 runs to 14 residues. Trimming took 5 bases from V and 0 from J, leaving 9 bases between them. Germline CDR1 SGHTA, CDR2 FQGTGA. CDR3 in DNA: TGTGCCAGCAGCAGGGACTCTAGCACAGATACGCAGTATTTT. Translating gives CASSRDSSTDTQYF.

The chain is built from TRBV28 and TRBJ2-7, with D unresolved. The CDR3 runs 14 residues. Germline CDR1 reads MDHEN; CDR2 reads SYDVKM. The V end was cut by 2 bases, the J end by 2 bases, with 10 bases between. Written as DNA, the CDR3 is TGTGCCAGCAGTTTAAGTCCCGGCGCCTACGAGCAGTACTTC. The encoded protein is CASSLSPGAYEQYF.

CDR3 in DNA: TGTGCCAGCAGTGAAGCGGAGGGGGCGCGAGGAGATACGCAGTATTTT. Protein: CASSEAEGARGDTQYF. This chain links TRBV6-1 with TRBJ2-3, with D possibly being TRBD1 (7 bases). Germline values: CDR1 MNHNS, CDR2 SASEGT. Trimming left V 0 bases short and J 5 bases short, with 15 bases between. The CDR3 is 16 residues long.

This CDR3 reads CASSSQGLGQFF. The CDR3 DNA reads as TGTGCCAGCAGCTCACAGGGGCTAGGGCAGTTCTTC. J is TRBJ2-1 and V is TRBV7-9; 7 nucleotides line up with TRBD1. V was pared by 4 bases and J by 12 bases, with 6 bases of the junction left unmatched. The CDR3 loop spans 12 amino acids. The V gene's germline CDR1 is SEHNR and CDR2 FQNEAQ (reference sequence).

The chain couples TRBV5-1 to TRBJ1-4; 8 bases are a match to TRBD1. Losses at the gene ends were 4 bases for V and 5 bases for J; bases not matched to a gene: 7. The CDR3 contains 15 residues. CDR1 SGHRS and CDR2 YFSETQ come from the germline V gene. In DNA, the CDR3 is TGCGCCAGCAGCCCCCAGGGACAGGAAAATGAAAAACTGTTTTTT. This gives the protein CASSPQGQENEKLFF. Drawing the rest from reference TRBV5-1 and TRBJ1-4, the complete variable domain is KAGVTQTPRYLIKTRGQQVTLSCSPISGHRSVSWYQQTPGQGLQFLFEYFSETQRNKGNFPGRFSGRQFSNSRSEMNVSTLELGDSALYLCASSPQGQENEKLFFGSGTQLSVL.

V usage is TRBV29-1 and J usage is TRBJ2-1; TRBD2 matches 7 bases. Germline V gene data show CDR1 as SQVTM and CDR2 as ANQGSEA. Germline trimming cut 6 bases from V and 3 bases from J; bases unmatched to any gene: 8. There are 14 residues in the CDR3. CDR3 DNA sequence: TGCAGCGTAGCCGGGACTACCCTCTACAATGAGCAGTTCTTC. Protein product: CSVAGTTLYNEQFF.

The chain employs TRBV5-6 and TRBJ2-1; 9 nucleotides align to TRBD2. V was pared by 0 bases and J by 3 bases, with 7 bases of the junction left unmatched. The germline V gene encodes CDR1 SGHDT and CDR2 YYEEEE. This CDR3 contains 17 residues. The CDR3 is CASSLGVAGAVYNEQFF. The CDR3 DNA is TGTGCCAGCAGCTTGGGGGTAGCGGGAGCTGTCTACAATGAGCAGTTCTTC.

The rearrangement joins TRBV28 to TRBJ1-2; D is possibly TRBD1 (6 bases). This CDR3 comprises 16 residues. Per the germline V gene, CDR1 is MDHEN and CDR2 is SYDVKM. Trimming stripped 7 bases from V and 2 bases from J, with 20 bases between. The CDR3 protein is CASIGGARGVNYGYTF. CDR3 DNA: TGTGCCAGCATCGGGGGGGCCCGTGGCGTAAACTATGGCTACACCTTC.

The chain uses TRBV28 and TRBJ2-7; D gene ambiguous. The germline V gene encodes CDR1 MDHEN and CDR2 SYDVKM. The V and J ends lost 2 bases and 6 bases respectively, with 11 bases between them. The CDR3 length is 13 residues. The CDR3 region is CASSLNGEGEQYF. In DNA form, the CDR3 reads TGTGCCAGCAGTTTAAATGGGGAAGGCGAGCAGTACTTC.

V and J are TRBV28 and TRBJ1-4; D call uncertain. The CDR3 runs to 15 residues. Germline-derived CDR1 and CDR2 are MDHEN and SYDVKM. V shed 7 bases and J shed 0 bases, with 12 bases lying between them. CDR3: CASIPGGATNEKLFF. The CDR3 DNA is TGTGCCAGCATCCCCGGTGGGGCAACTAATGAAAAACTGTTTTTT.

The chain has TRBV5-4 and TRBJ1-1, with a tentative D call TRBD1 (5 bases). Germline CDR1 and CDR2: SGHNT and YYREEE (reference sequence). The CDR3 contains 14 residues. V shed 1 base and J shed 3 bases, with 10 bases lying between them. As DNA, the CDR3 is TGTGCCAGCAGCTTGCAGGGTACAGACACTGAAGCTTTCTTT. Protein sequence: CASSLQGTDTEAFF.

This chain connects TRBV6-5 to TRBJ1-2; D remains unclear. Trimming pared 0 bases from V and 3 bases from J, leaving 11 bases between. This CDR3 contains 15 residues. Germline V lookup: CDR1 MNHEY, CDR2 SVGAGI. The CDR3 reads CASSYSSTADYGYTF. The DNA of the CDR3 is TGTGCCAGCAGTTACTCGAGTACCGCCGACTATGGCTACACCTTC.

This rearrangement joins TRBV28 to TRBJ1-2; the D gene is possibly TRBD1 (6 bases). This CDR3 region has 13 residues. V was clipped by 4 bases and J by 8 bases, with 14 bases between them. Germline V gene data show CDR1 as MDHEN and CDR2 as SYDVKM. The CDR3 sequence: CASSSEYTGGYTF. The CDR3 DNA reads TGTGCCAGCAGTTCGGAGTATACAGGGGGCTACACCTTC.

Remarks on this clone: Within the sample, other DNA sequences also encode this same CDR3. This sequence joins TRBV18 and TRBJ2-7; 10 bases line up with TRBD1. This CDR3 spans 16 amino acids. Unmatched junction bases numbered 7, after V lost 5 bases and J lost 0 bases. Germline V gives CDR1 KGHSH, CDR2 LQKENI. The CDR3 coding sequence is TGTGCCAGCTCAACGCTAGGACAGGGGGTCTCCTACGAGCAGTACTTC. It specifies CASSTLGQGVSYEQYF.

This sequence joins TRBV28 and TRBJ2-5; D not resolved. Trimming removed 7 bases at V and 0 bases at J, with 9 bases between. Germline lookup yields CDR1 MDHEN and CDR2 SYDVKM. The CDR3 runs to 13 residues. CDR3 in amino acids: CASMLAYQETQYF. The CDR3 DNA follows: TGTGCCAGCATGTTAGCTTACCAAGAGACCCAGTACTTC.

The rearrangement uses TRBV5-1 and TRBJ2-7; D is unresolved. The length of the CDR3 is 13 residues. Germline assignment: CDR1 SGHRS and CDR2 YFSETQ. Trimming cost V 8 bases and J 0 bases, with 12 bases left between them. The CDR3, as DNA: TGCGCCAGTAGAGTAGGAACCTCCTACGAGCAGTACTTC. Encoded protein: CASRVGTSYEQYF.

CDR3 DNA: TGTGCCAGCAGTCCGCGGCCCGGGGAGACTAATGAAAAACTGTTTTTT. Translation: CASSPRPGETNEKLFF. The chain joins TRBV2 to TRBJ1-4; D call uncertain. Looked up from germline, CDR1 is SNHLY and CDR2 is FYNNEI. Trimming stripped 5 bases from V and 2 bases from J, with 15 bases between. This CDR3 region has 16 residues.

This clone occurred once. The DNA for the CDR3 is TGTGCCATCAGCAAACTAGACAGGGGTGCGGGGTACGAGCAGTACTTC. This gives the protein CAISKLDRGAGYEQYF. V and J are TRBV10-3 and TRBJ2-7; 8 bases agree with TRBD1. The CDR3 totals 16 residues. The J segment lost 4 bases and the V segment lost 6 bases, leaving 14 bases of the junction unmatched. Germline values: CDR1 ENHRY, CDR2 SYGVKD.

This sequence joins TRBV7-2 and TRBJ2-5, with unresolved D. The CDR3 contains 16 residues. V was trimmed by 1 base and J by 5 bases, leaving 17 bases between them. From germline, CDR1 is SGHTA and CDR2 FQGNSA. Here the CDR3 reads CASSLGVMADGETQYF. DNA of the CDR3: TGTGCCAGCAGCTTAGGGGTGATGGCGGACGGGGAGACCCAGTACTTC.

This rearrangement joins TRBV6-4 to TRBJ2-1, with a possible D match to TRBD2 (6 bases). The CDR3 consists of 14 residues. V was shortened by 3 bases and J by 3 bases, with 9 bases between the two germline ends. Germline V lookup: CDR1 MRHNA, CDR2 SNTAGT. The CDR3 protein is CASSEIGGYNEQFF. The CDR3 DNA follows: TGTGCCAGCAGTGAAATCGGGGGCTACAATGAGCAGTTCTTC.

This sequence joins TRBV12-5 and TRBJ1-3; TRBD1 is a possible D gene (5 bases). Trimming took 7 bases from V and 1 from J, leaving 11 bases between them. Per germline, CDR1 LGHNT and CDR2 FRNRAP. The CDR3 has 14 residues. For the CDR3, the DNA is TGTGCTAGTGCCCGAGGGGAATCTGGAAACACCATATATTTT. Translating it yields CASARGESGNTIYF. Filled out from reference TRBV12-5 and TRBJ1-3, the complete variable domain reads DARVTQTPRHKVTEMGQEVTMRCQPILGHNTVFWYRQTMMQGLELLAYFRNRAPLDDSGMPKDRFSAEMPDATLATLKIQPSEPRDSAVYFCASARGESGNTIYFGEGSWLTVV.